The rows below give T cell receptor beta chains drawn from one sample of a study of identical twins. MiXCR, run by TCRdb on the 5' RACE reads, gives a single entry per CDR3 protein. Counted here are around 300,000 distinct CDR3 sequences, under 9.5% occurring once; the ten biggest clones make up around 2.1%. The sample was also linked to a second study, of yellow fever vaccine responses in identical twins.

Source material: memory (CD45RO+) T cells sorted from blood. Receptor source: a woman younger than 35 in good health. Both conserved end residues are part of each CDR3. The order of the fields is V gene, J gene, CDR3 length, CDR3 protein.

V gene: TRBV20-1; J gene: TRBJ1-1; CDR3 length: 13; CDR3 protein: CSAKGGRFTEAFF
V gene: TRBV20-1; J gene: TRBJ2-2; CDR3 length: 16; CDR3 protein: CSARGLAGALTGELFF
V gene: TRBV7-8; J gene: TRBJ1-1; CDR3 length: 13; CDR3 protein: CASSFAVPTEAFF
V gene: TRBV4-1; J gene: TRBJ2-3; CDR3 length: 16; CDR3 protein: CASSQKRGPNTDTQYF
V gene: TRBV28; J gene: TRBJ2-1; CDR3 length: 17; CDR3 protein: CASSPSRTSGSWNEQFF
V gene: TRBV20-1; J gene: TRBJ2-3; CDR3 length: 15; CDR3 protein: CSASDRGVTTDTQYF
V gene: TRBV12-3/TRBV12-4; J gene: TRBJ2-1; CDR3 length: 19; CDR3 protein: CAFSTRPQLTATSYNEQFF
V gene: TRBV4-1; J gene: TRBJ1-4; CDR3 length: 15; CDR3 protein: CASSQAAGQGLRMFF
V gene: TRBV7-9; J gene: TRBJ2-2; CDR3 length: 16; CDR3 protein: CASSPREFYNTGELFF
V gene: TRBV20-1; J gene: TRBJ2-5; CDR3 length: 17; CDR3 protein: CSARDSGTGTSGGTQYF
V gene: TRBV20-1; J gene: TRBJ2-2; CDR3 length: 15; CDR3 protein: CSARDQLAGTGELFF
V gene: TRBV5-1; J gene: TRBJ2-3; CDR3 length: 18; CDR3 protein: CASSLAPGTGGRADTQYF
V gene: TRBV5-1; J gene: TRBJ2-3; CDR3 length: 16; CDR3 protein: CASSPGGGVGTDTQYF
V gene: TRBV27; J gene: TRBJ2-2; CDR3 length: 16; CDR3 protein: CASSGDTSPNTGELFF
V gene: TRBV5-5; J gene: TRBJ2-1; CDR3 length: 16; CDR3 protein: CASSFGLAPSYNEQFF
V gene: TRBV7-8; J gene: TRBJ2-2; CDR3 length: 16; CDR3 protein: CASSLVSWLNTGELFF
V gene: TRBV6-6; J gene: TRBJ1-1; CDR3 length: 12; CDR3 protein: CASSDRVNEAFF
V gene: TRBV7-2; J gene: TRBJ2-5; CDR3 length: 16; CDR3 protein: CASSLATSGLRETQYF
V gene: TRBV28; J gene: TRBJ2-2; CDR3 length: 14; CDR3 protein: CASSLVDYTGELFF
V gene: TRBV12-3/TRBV12-4; J gene: TRBJ2-5; CDR3 length: 16; CDR3 protein: CASSSSLAGNQETQYF
V gene: TRBV20-1; J gene: TRBJ2-3; CDR3 length: 17; CDR3 protein: CSARGPRISEGTDTQYF
V gene: TRBV3-1; J gene: TRBJ2-1; CDR3 length: 15; CDR3 protein: CASSLIAGGSNEQFF